This paragraph reports one T cell receptor beta chain. Its binding antigen is unknown. No much larger clone exists at a distance of one base, and base qualities are not known. The CDR3 measures 14 amino acids from cysteine to phenylalanine. The entry retains the CDR3 DNA only, 42 bases that are in frame from base 1. Reading the germline V gene gives CDR1 MDHEN and CDR2 SYDVKM. The trim is 6 bases for V and 3 bases for J, with a gap of 13 bases between the germline ends. This record belongs to a study of T-cell reconstitution after alpha-beta-depleted transplantation in children (dated by TCRdb to about 2016). Regarding the research as a whole: Using TCR repertoire profiling, the study followed T-cell immune reconstitution in a quantitative way in children after TCRalphabeta/CD19-depleted allogeneic hematopoietic cell transplantation.

What the study reported, not specific to this receptor: The apparently early alphabetaT-cell count recovery about two months after transplant was reportedly dependent on only several hundred rapidly expanded clones derived from non-depleted graft cells. In some patients, high TCRbeta diversity at day 60 was attributed to recipient T cells and intrathymic progenitors that had survived conditioning. Hyperexpanded clone frequencies declined over subsequent months; after one year, T-cell counts and TCRbeta diversity were mostly attributed to newly produced T cells.

Interpreted using the paper, the treatment or condition label stands for: allogeneic hematopoietic cell transplantation with graft depleted of TCRalphabeta T cells and CD19 B cells. Transplant recipients were children who received TCRalphabeta/CD19-depleted allogeneic hematopoietic cell grafts. Library prep was done by PCR. Sequenced using an Illumina HiSeq 2500. TCR libraries were prepared with molecular barcoding, using unique molecular identifiers to normalize TCRbeta repertoire quantification. TCRdb redid the processing of the public reads, applying fastp at Q25 and MiXCR, and retained in-frame beta chains. All rows with the same CDR3 protein become a single entry with the most common DNA and genes. This sample has 800,000 to 1,000,000 distinct CDR3 sequences in its table, and about 29% of those were observed once. Together, the top ten hold over 25% of the sample.

Material: PBMCs, mostly from graft donor cells, obtained 360 days after TCRalphabeta/CD19-depleted stem cell transplant. The chain links TRBV28 with TRBJ2-3; tentative D gene TRBD2, with 6 bases matching. This receptor was identified in a boy under two years old who had a stem cell transplant for SCID, so the T cells may come from the graft donor. The sequenced DNA is TGTGCCAGCAGAGTGAGGGGAGGTACAGATACGCAGTATTTT. Translated, it gives CASRVRGGTDTQYF. Supplemented by the reference TRBV28 and TRBJ2-3 proteins around the CDR3, the complete variable domain is DVKVTQSSRYLVKRTGEKVFLECVQDMDHENMFWYRQDPGLGLRLIYFSYDVKMKEKGDIPEGYSVSREKKERFSLILESASTNQTSMYLCASRVRGGTDTQYFGPGTRLTVL.